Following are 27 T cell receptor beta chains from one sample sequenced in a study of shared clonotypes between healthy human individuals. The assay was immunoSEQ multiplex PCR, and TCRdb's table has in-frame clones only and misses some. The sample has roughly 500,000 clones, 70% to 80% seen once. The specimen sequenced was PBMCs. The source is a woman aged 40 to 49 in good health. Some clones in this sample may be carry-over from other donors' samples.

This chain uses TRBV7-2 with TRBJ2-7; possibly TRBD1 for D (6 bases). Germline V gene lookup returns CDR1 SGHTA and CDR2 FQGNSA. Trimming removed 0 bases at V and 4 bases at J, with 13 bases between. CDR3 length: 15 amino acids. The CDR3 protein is CASSLAQGTIYEQYF. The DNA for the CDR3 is TGTGCCAGCAGCTTAGCCCAGGGGACGATATACGAGCAGTACTTC.

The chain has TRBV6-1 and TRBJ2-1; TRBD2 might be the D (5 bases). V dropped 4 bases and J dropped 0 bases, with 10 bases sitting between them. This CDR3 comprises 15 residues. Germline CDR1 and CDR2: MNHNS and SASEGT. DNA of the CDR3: TGTGCCAGCAGTGCCAGCGGCTTCTCCTACAATGAGCAGTTCTTC. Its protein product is CASSASGFSYNEQFF.

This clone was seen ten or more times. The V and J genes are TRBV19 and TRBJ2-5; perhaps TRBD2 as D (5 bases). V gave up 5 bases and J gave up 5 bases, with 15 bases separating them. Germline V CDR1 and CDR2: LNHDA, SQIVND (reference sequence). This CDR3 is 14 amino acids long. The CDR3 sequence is CASSPGLYMETQYF. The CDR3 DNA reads TGTGCCAGTAGTCCTGGACTGTATATGGAGACCCAGTACTTC. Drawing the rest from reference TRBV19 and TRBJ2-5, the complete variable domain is DGGITQSPKYLFRKEGQNVTLSCEQNLNHDAMYWYRQDPGQGLRLIYYSQIVNDFQKGDIAEGYSVSREKKESFPLTVTSAQKNPTAFYLCASSPGLYMETQYFGPGTRLLVL.

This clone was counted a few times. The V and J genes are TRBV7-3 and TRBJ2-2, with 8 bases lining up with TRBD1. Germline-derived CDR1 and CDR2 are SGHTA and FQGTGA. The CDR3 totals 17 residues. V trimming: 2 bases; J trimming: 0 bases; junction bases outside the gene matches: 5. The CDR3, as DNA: TGTGCCAGCAGCTTAGCGTCAGGGGGCCCGAACACCGGGGAGCTGTTTTTT. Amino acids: CASSLASGGPNTGELFF. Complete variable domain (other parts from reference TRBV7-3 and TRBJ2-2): GAGVSQTPSNKVTEKGKYVELRCDPISGHTALYWYRQSLGQGPEFLIYFQGTGAADDSGLPNDRFFAVRPEGSVSTLKIQRTERGDSAVYLCASSLASGGPNTGELFFGEGSRLTVL.

CDR3 protein: CAWSLLGQGSARSGYTF. The CDR3 coding sequence is TGTGCCTGGAGTCTTCTGGGACAGGGGAGCGCGCGGTCTGGCTACACCTTC. The chain carries TRBV30 and TRBJ1-2; TRBD1 agrees at 10 bases. In germline, CDR1 is GTSNPN, CDR2 SVGIG (reference sequence). V lost 2 bases to trimming and J lost 7 bases; unmatched junction nucleotides: 16. This CDR3 has 17 amino acids.

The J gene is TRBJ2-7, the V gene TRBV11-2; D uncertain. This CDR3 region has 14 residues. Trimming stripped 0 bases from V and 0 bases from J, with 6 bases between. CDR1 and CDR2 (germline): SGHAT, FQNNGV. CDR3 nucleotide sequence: TGTGCCAGCAGCTTAGATCTCTCCTCCTACGAGCAGTACTTC. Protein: CASSLDLSSYEQYF.

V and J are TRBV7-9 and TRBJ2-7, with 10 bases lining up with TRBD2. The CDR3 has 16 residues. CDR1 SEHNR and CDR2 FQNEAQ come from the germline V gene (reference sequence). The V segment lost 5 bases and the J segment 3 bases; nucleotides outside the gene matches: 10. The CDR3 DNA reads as TGTGCCAGCAGCCCAGGCCTAGCGGGAGATTTCTACGAGCAGTACTTC. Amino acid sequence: CASSPGLAGDFYEQYF. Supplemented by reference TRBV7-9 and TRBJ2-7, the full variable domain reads DTGVSQNPRHKITKRGQNVTFRCDPISEHNRLYWYRQTLGQGPEFLTYFQNEAQLEKSRLLSDRFSAERPKGSFSTLEIQRTEQGDSAMYLCASSPGLAGDFYEQYFGPGTRLTVT.

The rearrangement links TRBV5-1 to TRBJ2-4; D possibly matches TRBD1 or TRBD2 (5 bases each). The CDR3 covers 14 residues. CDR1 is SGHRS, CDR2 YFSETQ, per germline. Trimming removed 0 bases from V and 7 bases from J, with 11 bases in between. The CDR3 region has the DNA TGCGCCAGCAGCTTGGAGTCAGAGGGGAACATTCAGTACTTC. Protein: CASSLESEGNIQYF.

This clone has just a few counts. CDR3 residues: CASSLVGDNTEAFF. For the CDR3, the DNA is TGTGCCAGCAGCTTAGTGGGAGACAACACTGAAGCTTTCTTT. The chain employs TRBV11-2 and TRBJ1-1; no definite D call. V lost 1 base and J lost 2, with 8 bases in between. Germline V gives CDR1 SGHAT, CDR2 FQNNGV. The CDR3 has 14 residues.

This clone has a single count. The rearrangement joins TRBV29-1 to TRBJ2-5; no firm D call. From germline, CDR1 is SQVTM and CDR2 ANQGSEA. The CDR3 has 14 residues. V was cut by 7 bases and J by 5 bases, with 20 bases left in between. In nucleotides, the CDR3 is TGCAGCGCCCAAGACGGACGAGCGTGGGAGACCCAGTACTTC. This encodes CSAQDGRAWETQYF.

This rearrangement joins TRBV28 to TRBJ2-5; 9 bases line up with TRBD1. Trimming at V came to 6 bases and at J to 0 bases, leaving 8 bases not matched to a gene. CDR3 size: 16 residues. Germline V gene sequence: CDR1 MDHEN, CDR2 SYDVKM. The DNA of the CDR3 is TGTGCCAGCAGCCGGGGACAGGGCGCTTACCAAGAGACCCAGTACTTC. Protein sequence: CASSRGQGAYQETQYF.

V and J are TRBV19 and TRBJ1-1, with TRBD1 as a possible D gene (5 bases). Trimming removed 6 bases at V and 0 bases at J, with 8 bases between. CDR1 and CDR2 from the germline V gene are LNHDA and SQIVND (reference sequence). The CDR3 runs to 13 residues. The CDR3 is CASSPRVNTEAFF. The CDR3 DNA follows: TGTGCCAGTAGCCCCAGGGTGAACACTGAAGCTTTCTTT. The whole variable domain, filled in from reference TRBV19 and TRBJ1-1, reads DGGITQSPKYLFRKEGQNVTLSCEQNLNHDAMYWYRQDPGQGLRLIYYSQIVNDFQKGDIAEGYSVSREKKESFPLTVTSAQKNPTAFYLCASSPRVNTEAFFGQGTRLTVV.

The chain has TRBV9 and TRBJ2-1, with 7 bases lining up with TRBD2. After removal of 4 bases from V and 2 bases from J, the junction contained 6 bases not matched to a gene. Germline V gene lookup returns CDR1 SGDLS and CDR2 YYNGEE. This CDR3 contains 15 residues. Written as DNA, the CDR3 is TGTGCCAGCAGCCAGCGGGATCGGACCTACAATGAGCAGTTCTTC. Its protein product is CASSQRDRTYNEQFF.

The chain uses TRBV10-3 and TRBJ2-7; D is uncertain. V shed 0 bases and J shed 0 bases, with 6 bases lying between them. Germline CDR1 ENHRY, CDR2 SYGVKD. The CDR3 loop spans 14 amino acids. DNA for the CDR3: TGTGCCATCAGTGAGTCGTTGGGCTCCTACGAGCAGTACTTC. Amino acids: CAISESLGSYEQYF.

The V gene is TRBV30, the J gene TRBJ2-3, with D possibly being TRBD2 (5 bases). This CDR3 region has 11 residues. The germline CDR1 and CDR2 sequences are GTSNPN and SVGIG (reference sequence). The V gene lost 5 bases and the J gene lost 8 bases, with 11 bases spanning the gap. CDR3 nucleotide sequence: TGTGCCTGGGCGGAAGGGAGTACGCAGTATTTT. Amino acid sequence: CAWAEGSTQYF.

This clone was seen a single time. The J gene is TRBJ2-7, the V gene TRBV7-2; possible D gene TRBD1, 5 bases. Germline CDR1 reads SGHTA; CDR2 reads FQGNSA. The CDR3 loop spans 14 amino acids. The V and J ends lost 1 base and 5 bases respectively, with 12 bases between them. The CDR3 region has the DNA TGTGCCAGCAGCTTAGGGCAGGGCAGGAACGAGCAGTACTTC. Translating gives CASSLGQGRNEQYF.

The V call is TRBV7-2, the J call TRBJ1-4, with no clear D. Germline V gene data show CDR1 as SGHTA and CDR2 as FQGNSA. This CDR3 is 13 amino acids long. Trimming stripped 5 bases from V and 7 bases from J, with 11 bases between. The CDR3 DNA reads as TGTGCCAGCAGCCCCCCGACGTCTGAAAAACTGTTTTTT. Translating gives CASSPPTSEKLFF.

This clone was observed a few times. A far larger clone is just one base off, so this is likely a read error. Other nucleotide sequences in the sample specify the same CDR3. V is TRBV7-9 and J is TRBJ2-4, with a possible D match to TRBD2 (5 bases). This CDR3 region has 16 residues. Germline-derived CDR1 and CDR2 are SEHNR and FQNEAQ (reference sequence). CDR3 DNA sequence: TGTGCCAGCAGCTTAGGGGCAGGTCTAGCCAAAAACATTCAGTGCTTC. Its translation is CASSLGAGLAKNIQCF.

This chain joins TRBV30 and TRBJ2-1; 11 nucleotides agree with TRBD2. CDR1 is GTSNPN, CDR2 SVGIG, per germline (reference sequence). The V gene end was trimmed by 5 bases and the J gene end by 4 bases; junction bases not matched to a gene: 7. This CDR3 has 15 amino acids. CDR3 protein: CAWESGTSGYNEQFF. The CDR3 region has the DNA TGTGCCTGGGAATCCGGGACTAGCGGATACAATGAGCAGTTCTTC. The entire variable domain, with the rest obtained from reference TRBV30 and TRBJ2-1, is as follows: SQTIHQWPATLVQPVGSPLSLECTVEGTSNPNLYWYRQAAGRGLQLLFYSVGIGQISSEVPQNLSASRPQDRQFILSSKKLLLSDSGFYLCAWESGTSGYNEQFFGPGTRLTVL.

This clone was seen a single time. The CDR3 sequence: CASSSKARAKQFF. As DNA, the CDR3 is TGTGCCAGCAGCTCGAAGGCCCGGGCTAAACAGTTCTTC. This chain links TRBV7-2 with TRBJ2-1; D not resolved. Looked up from germline, CDR1 is SGHTA and CDR2 is FQGNSA. V was trimmed by 4 bases and J by 13 bases, leaving 17 bases between them. This CDR3 has 13 residues. Full variable domain (outside the CDR3, taken from reference TRBV7-2 and TRBJ2-1): GAGVSQSPSNKVTEKGKDVELRCDPISGHTALYWYRQSLGQGLEFLIYFQGNSAPDKSGLPSDRFSAERTGGSVSTLTIQRTQQEDSAVYLCASSSKARAKQFFGPGTRLTVL.

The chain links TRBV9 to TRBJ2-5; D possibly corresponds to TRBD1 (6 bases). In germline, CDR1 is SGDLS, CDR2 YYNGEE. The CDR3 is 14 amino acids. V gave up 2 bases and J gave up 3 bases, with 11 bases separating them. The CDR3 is CASSVGHQEETQYF. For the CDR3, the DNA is TGTGCCAGCAGCGTGGGACACCAAGAAGAGACCCAGTACTTC.

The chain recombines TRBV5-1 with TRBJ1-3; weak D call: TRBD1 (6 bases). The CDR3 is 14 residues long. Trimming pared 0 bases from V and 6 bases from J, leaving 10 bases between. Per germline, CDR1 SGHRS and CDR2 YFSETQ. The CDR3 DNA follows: TGCGCCAGCAGCTTGGACAGGGAAGTAAACACCATATATTTT. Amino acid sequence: CASSLDREVNTIYF.

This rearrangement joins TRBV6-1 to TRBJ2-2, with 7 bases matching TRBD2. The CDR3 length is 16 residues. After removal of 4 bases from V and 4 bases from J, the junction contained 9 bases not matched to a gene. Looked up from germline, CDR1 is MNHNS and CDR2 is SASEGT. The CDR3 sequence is CASSVRLAHGTGELFF. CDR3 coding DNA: TGTGCCAGCAGTGTGAGACTAGCCCATGGCACCGGGGAGCTGTTTTTT.

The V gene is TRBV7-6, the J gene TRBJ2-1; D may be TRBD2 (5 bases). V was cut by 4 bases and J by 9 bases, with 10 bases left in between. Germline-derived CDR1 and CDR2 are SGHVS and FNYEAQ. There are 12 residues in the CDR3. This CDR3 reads CASSSLRGEQFF. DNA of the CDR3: TGTGCCAGCAGCTCACTACGGGGTGAGCAGTTCTTC.

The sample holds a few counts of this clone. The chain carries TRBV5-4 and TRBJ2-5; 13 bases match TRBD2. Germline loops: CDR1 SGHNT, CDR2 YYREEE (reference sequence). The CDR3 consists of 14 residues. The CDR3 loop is CALGLAGRQETQYF. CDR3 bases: TGTGCTCTGGGACTAGCGGGAAGGCAAGAGACCCAGTACTTC.

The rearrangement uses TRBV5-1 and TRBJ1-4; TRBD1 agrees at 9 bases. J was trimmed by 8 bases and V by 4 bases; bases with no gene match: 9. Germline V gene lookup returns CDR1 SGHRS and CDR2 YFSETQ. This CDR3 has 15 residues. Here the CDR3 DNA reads TGCGCCAGCAGCGAAACAGGGGGCTTAGAGGAAAAACTGTTTTTT. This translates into CASSETGGLEEKLFF.

CDR3 residues: CSVPGPSGNTGELFF. CDR3 coding DNA: TGCAGCGTGCCAGGGCCGTCGGGAAACACCGGGGAGCTGTTTTTT. This chain connects TRBV29-1 to TRBJ2-2; D tentatively fits TRBD1 or TRBD2 (5 bases each). The CDR3 contains 15 residues. Germline V gene lookup returns CDR1 SQVTM and CDR2 ANQGSEA. The ends were cut back, 6 bases at V and 2 bases at J, with 16 bases in the middle.